What follows are 20 T cell receptor beta chains derived from one specimen sequenced in a study of control samples from healthy donors and cancer patients. Generated by immunoSEQ multiplex PCR, the TCRdb table keeps only in-frame clones and is missing some. In the table there are 100,000 to 150,000 clones, approximately 90% of which are singletons. Source material: blood. The receptors come from a man between 18 and 35 years old in good health.

The CDR3: CASSLLVGQSGSEQFF. The CDR3 DNA reads TGTGCCAGCAGCTTATTGGTGGGACAGTCAGGGAGTGAGCAGTTCTTC. The chain links TRBV7-3 to TRBJ2-1, with TRBD1 matching over 7 bases. Germline-derived CDR1 and CDR2 are SGHTA and FQGTGA. The CDR3 loop spans 16 amino acids. V gave up 2 bases and J gave up 9 bases; unmatched junction bases: 13.

The chain joins TRBV3-1 (or the pseudogene TRBV3-2) to TRBJ2-3, with a tentative D call TRBD1 (5 bases). CDR3 length: 14 amino acids. CDR1 and CDR2 from the germline V gene are LGHDT and YNNKEL (reference sequence). The V end was cut by 4 bases, the J end by 0 bases, with 8 bases between. The CDR3 DNA reads TGTGCCAGCAGCCTCGGACATAGCACAGATACGCAGTATTTT. Translated: CASSLGHSTDTQYF.

The chain has TRBV2 and TRBJ1-5; D is ambiguous. The CDR3 runs to 14 residues. CDR1 SNHLY and CDR2 FYNNEI come from the germline V gene. Trimming took 2 bases from V and 0 from J, leaving 5 bases between them. CDR3 in amino acids: CASSERHSNQPQHF. The DNA for the CDR3 is TGTGCCAGCAGTGAACGTCATAGCAATCAGCCCCAGCATTTT.

The rearrangement links TRBV2 to TRBJ2-1; 9 bases are shared with TRBD1. The ends lost 6 bases at V and 4 bases at J; junction bases unmatched: 10. The germline CDR1 and CDR2 sequences are SNHLY and FYNNEI. This CDR3 is 16 amino acids long. CDR3 loop: CASSLTGGRNYNEQFF. The DNA for the CDR3 is TGTGCCAGCAGCCTTACAGGGGGCCGAAATTACAATGAGCAGTTCTTC. Combining the CDR3 with reference TRBV2 and TRBJ2-1 gives the whole variable domain EPEVTQTPSHQVTQMGQEVILRCVPISNHLYFYWYRQILGQKVEFLVSFYNNEISEKSEIFDDQFSVERPDGSNFTLKIRSTKLEDSAMYFCASSLTGGRNYNEQFFGPGTRLTVL.

The gene calls are TRBV6-5 and TRBJ1-6; 7 bases are a match to TRBD1. V gave up 4 bases and J gave up 10 bases; unmatched junction bases: 4. The CDR3 has 13 residues. Germline CDR1 and CDR2: MNHEY and SVGAGI. The CDR3 nucleotides are TGTGCCAGCAGTTCCTTACAGGGGTCACCCCTCCACTTT. Its translation is CASSSLQGSPLHF.

The rearrangement links TRBV6-5 to TRBJ2-7; D is ambiguous. Germline V CDR1 and CDR2: MNHEY, SVGAGI. Between the trimmed V and J ends, which lost 10 bases and 0 bases, there was a span of 16 bases. CDR3 length: 14 residues. CDR3: CATSELERSYEQYF. In DNA, the CDR3 is TGTGCCACCTCGGAATTGGAACGCTCCTACGAGCAGTACTTC.

As DNA, the CDR3 is TGTGCCAGCAGGCGGACGCCGGTCTATGGCTACACCTTC. It specifies CASRRTPVYGYTF. This chain joins TRBV6-5 and TRBJ1-2; the D is unclear. V was clipped by 6 bases and J by 4 bases, with 12 bases between them. The germline gives CDR1 MNHEY, CDR2 SVGAGI. CDR3 length: 13 amino acids.

V is TRBV14 and J is TRBJ1-1, with D maybe TRBD1 (6 bases). The CDR3 totals 15 residues. V lost 5 bases, J lost 4 bases, and 17 bases lay in between. Germline V CDR1 and CDR2: SGHDN, FVKESK. The CDR3 DNA is TGTGCCAGCAGCTCCTTGGTGGGGGCGCGCACTGAAGCTTTCTTT. Its protein product is CASSSLVGARTEAFF.

The chain links TRBV20-1 to TRBJ1-1; D is uncertain. V was trimmed by 6 bases and J by 0 bases, leaving 17 bases between them. The CDR3 has 15 amino acids. Germline-derived CDR1 and CDR2 are DFQATT and SNEGSKA (reference sequence). CDR3 in DNA: TGCAGTGCCAGTGGGCCAGCACCCATGAACACTGAAGCTTTCTTT. It codes for CSASGPAPMNTEAFF.

This clone was observed a single time. The V call is TRBV3-1 (or the pseudogene TRBV3-2), the J call TRBJ2-7; TRBD1 matches at 8 bases. CDR3 length: 13 amino acids. With V trimmed by 2 bases and J by 5 bases, 2 bases remained unmatched. Germline CDR1 is LGHDT and CDR2 is YNNKEL (reference sequence). CDR3 sequence (DNA): TGTGCCAGCAGCCAATCAGGGGGCCACGAGCAGTACTTC. It translates to CASSQSGGHEQYF.

This chain connects TRBV25-1 to TRBJ1-1; no definite D call. Germline V lookup: CDR1 MGHDK, CDR2 SYGVNS. V shed 0 bases and J shed 1 base, with 6 bases lying between them. The CDR3 extends over 14 amino acids. In DNA, the CDR3 is TGTGCCAGCAGTGAATATTGGGGGAACACTGAAGCTTTCTTT. Protein sequence: CASSEYWGNTEAFF. Full variable domain (rest looked up from reference TRBV25-1 and TRBJ1-1): EADIYQTPRYLVIGTGKKITLECSQTMGHDKMYWYQQDPGMELHLIHYSYGVNSTEKGDLSSESTVSRIRTEHFPLTLESARPSHTSQYLCASSEYWGNTEAFFGQGTRLTVV.

V gene TRBV6-2 or TRBV6-3 combines with J gene TRBJ1-5; D is undetermined. Germline V CDR1 and CDR2: MNHEY, SVGEGT. V was trimmed by 2 bases and J by 7 bases, leaving 18 bases between them. The CDR3 extends over 16 amino acids. This CDR3 is CASSYRAPNSHQPQHF. The CDR3 coding sequence is TGTGCCAGCAGTTACAGGGCCCCTAACTCTCACCAGCCCCAGCATTTT.

The chain carries TRBV27 and TRBJ2-3; D is unclear. This CDR3 has 11 amino acids. Germline CDR1 reads MNHEY; CDR2 reads SMNVEV (reference sequence). V dropped 6 bases and J dropped 6 bases, with 7 bases sitting between them. CDR3 in amino acids: CASSSADTQYF. The CDR3 region has the DNA TGTGCCAGCAGCTCAGCTGATACGCAGTATTTT.

The DNA for the CDR3 is TGTGCCAGCAGCCAACAGGGTAGAAATTCACCCCTCCACTTT. It codes for CASSQQGRNSPLHF. The chain links TRBV16 to TRBJ1-6, with a weak D call TRBD1 (5 bases). Germline lookup yields CDR1 KGHSY and CDR2 FQNENV. V was cut by 2 bases and J by 7 bases, with 9 bases left in between. CDR3 length: 14 amino acids.

This chain links TRBV9 with TRBJ2-3; no clear D. Germline assignment: CDR1 SGDLS and CDR2 YYNGEE. The CDR3 sequence is 14 residues long. V was shortened by 3 bases and J by 6 bases, with 14 bases between the two germline ends. The CDR3, as DNA: TGTGCCAGCAGCGCCCTAGTATTAGGGGATACGCAGTATTTT. It specifies CASSALVLGDTQYF.

The rearrangement joins TRBV19 to TRBJ1-2; D is ambiguous. This CDR3 is built from 15 residues. V shed 6 bases and J shed 4 bases, with 18 bases lying between them. Per the germline V gene, CDR1 is LNHDA and CDR2 is SQIVND (reference sequence). CDR3 loop: CASRPLVKDVYGYTF. The CDR3 nucleotides are TGTGCCAGTAGACCCCTCGTGAAGGACGTCTATGGCTACACCTTC.

V and J are TRBV5-1 and TRBJ2-2; D might be TRBD1 (5 bases). The V gene's germline CDR1 is SGHRS and CDR2 YFSETQ. This CDR3 is built from 15 residues. The germline V and J ends were trimmed by 2 bases and 4 bases, with 12 bases remaining between them. CDR3 in amino acids: CASSLNDQGTGELFF. CDR3 bases: TGCGCCAGCAGCTTAAACGACCAGGGCACCGGGGAGCTGTTTTTT. The full variable domain, rest sourced from reference TRBV5-1 and TRBJ2-2, is KAGVTQTPRYLIKTRGQQVTLSCSPISGHRSVSWYQQTPGQGLQFLFEYFSETQRNKGNFPGRFSGRQFSNSRSEMNVSTLELGDSALYLCASSLNDQGTGELFFGEGSRLTVL.

The V call is TRBV6-5, the J call TRBJ2-5; 8 positions agree with TRBD2. Germline-derived CDR1 and CDR2 are MNHEY and SVGAGI. Trimming cost V 2 bases and J 5 bases; bases outside gene matches: 7. This CDR3 contains 15 residues. The CDR3 loop is CASSYGGGPFETQYF. For the CDR3, the DNA is TGTGCCAGCAGTTACGGCGGGGGGCCGTTCGAGACCCAGTACTTC.

V usage is TRBV18 and J usage is TRBJ1-6, with D tentatively TRBD1 (6 bases). The CDR3 has 15 residues. V lost 5 bases, J lost 6 bases, and 14 bases lay in between. In germline, CDR1 is KGHSH, CDR2 LQKENI. As DNA, the CDR3 is TGTGCCAGCTCATCCACAGGGTCGGGTAATTCACCCCTCCACTTT. This codes for CASSSTGSGNSPLHF. Full variable domain (outside the CDR3, taken from reference TRBV18 and TRBJ1-6): NAGVMQNPRHLVRRRGQEARLRCSPMKGHSHVYWYRQLPEEGLKFMVYLQKENIIDESGMPKERFSAEFPKEGPSILRIQQVVRGDSAAYFCASSSTGSGNSPLHFGNGTRLTVT.

The chain is built from TRBV14 and TRBJ1-2, with D perhaps matching TRBD1 (5 bases). V lost 4 bases, J lost 9 bases, and 15 bases lay in between. The CDR3 has 13 residues. Germline V gives CDR1 SGHDN, CDR2 FVKESK. The CDR3 protein is CASSRRDAVSYTF. The CDR3 bases are TGTGCCAGCAGCCGCCGGGACGCAGTAAGCTACACCTTC.